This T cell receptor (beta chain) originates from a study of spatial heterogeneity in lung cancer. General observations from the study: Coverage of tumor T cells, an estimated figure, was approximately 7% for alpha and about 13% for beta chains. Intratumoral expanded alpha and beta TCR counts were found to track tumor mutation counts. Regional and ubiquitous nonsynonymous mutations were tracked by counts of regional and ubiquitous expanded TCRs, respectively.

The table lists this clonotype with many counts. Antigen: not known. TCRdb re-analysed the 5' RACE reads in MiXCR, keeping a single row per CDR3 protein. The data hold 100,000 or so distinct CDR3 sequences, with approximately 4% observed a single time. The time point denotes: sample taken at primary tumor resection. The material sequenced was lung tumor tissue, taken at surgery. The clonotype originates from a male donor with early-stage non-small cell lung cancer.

DNA of the CDR3: TGTGCCAGCAGTGGCCCTTTTCGGACTTCCTACGAGCAGTACTTC. Encoded protein: CASSGPFRTSYEQYF. The chain combines TRBV25-1 with TRBJ2-7, with D possibly TRBD2 on 5 matching bases. CDR1 is MGHDK and CDR2 is SYGVNS in the germline V gene. Trimming pared 4 bases from V and 1 base from J, leaving 14 bases between. The CDR3 has 15 amino acids.